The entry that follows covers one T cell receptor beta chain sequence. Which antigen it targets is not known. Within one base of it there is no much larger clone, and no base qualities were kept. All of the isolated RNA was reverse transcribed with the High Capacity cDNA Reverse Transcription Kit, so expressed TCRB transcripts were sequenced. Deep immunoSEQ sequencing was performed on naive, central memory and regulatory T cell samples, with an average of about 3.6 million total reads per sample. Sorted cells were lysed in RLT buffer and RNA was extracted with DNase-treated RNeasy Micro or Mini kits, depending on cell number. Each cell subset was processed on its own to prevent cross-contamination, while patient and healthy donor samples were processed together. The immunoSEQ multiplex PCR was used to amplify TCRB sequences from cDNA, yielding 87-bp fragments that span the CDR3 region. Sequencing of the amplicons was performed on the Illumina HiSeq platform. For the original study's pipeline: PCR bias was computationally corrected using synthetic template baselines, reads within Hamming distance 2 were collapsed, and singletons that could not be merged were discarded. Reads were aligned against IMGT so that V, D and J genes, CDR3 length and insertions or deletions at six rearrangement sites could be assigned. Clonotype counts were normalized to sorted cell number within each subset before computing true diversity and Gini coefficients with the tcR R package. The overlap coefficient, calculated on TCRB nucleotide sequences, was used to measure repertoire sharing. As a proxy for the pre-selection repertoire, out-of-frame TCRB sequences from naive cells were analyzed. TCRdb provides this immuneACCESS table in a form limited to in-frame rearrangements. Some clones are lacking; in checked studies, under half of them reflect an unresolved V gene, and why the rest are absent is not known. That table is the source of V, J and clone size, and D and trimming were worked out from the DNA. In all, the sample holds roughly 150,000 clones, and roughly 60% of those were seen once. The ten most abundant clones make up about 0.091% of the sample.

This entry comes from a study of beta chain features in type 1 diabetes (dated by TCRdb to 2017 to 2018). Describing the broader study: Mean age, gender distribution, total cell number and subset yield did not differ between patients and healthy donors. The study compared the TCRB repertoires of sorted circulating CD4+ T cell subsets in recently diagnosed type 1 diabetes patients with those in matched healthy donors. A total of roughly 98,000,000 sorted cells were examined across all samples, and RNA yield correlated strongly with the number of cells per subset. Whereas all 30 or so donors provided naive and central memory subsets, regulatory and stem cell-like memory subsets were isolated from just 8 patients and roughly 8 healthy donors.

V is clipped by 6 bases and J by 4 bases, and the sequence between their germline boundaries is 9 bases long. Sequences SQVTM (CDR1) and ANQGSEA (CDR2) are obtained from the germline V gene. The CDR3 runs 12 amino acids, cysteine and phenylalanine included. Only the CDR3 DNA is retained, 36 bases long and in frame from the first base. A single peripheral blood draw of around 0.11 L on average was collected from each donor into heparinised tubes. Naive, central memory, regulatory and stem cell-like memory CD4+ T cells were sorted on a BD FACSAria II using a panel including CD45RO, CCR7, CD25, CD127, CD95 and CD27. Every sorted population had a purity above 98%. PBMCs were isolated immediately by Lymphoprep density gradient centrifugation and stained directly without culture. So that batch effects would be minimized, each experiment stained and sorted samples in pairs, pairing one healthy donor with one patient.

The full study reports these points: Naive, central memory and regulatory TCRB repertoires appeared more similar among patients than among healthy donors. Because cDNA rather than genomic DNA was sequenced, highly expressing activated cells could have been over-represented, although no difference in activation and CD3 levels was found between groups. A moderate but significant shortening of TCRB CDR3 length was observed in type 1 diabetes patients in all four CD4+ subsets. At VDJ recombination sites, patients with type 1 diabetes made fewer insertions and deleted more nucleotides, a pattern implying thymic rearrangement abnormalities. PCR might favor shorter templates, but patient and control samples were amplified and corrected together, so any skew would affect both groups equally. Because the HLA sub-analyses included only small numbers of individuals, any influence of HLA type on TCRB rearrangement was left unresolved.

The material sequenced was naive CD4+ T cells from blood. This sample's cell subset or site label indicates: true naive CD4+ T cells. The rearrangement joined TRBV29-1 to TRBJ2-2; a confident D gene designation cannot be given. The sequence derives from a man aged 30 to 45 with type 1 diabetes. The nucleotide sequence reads TGCAGCGTGGCCCAAGCCACCGGGGAGCTGTTTTTT. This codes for CSVAQATGELFF.